This TCR beta chain is from a study of identical twins. Study-wide points: Rather than following the same donors, the conclusions depended on cross-sectional statistical analysis. Researchers reported weaker excess twin sharing in beta out-of-frame sequences. Possibly, invariant MAIT and iNKT cells partly confounded zero-insertion analyses.

For this clonotype: Its antigen is unidentified.

V trimming: 0 bases; J trimming: 7 bases; junction bases outside the gene matches: 22. Germline-derived CDR1 and CDR2 are LGHNA and YNFKEQ. The CDR3 totals 22 residues. Each CDR3 protein is one row after TCRdb ran MiXCR on the 5' RACE reads. The sample consists of approximately 550,000 distinct CDR3 sequences, 20% to 25% of them appearing once. A further study also used this sample, focusing on yellow fever vaccine responses in identical twins.

Sequencing input: CD4+ T cells sorted from blood. This chain links TRBV4-2 with TRBJ2-1, with 12 bases matching TRBD2. This TCR derives from a woman aged 18 to 35 in good health. CDR3 protein: CASSQDIVTTGTSGFSGNEQFF. The CDR3 DNA follows: TGTGCCAGCAGCCAAGATATAGTCACCACAGGGACTAGCGGGTTTAGTGGAAATGAGCAGTTCTTC.